This passage covers 17 T cell receptor beta chains from one sample sequenced in a study of TIL therapy for anti-PD-1-resistant metastatic lung cancer. Time point denoted: pre-treatment sample, taken before nivolumab and TIL therapy. This was the immunoSEQ v3 assay. Produced via immunoSEQ multiplex PCR; TCRdb's table is partial and in-frame only. The sample has about 60,000 clones, about nine tenths seen once. The input for sequencing was blood, taken at baseline. These receptors were obtained from a person between 25 and 80 years old with non-small cell lung cancer.

V usage is TRBV28 and J usage is TRBJ2-3, with TRBD2 identical over 16 bases. Germline CDR1 is MDHEN and CDR2 is SYDVKM. The CDR3 runs to 18 residues. V lost 6 bases to trimming and J lost 1 base; unmatched junction nucleotides: 7. The CDR3 is CASSLAGLAGGGTDTQYF. The CDR3 bases are TGTGCCAGCAGCCTGGCGGGACTAGCGGGAGGGGGCACAGATACGCAGTATTTT.

V is TRBV9 and J is TRBJ1-1, with no clear D. This CDR3 region has 14 residues. The V end lost 1 base, the J end lost 1 base, and 8 bases lay between the germline ends. Germline V gives CDR1 SGDLS, CDR2 YYNGEE. DNA of the CDR3: TGTGCCAGCAGCGTAACAGCCGGGAACACTGAAGCTTTCTTT. Protein: CASSVTAGNTEAFF.

The chain links TRBV6-4 to TRBJ2-2; no definite D call. Trimming removed 5 bases at V and 0 bases at J, with 22 bases between. This CDR3 comprises 19 residues. Germline CDR1 MRHNA, CDR2 SNTAGT. The CDR3: CASSNTNYGPAANTGELFF. CDR3 nucleotides: TGTGCCAGCAGTAACACCAATTACGGACCGGCAGCGAACACCGGGGAGCTGTTTTTT.

This sequence joins TRBV9 and TRBJ2-2; D unresolved. The CDR3 is 14 residues long. Per the germline V gene, CDR1 is SGDLS and CDR2 is YYNGEE. V was shortened by 3 bases and J by 4 bases, with 10 bases between the two germline ends. In DNA, the CDR3 is TGTGCCAGCAGCGAGGAGCCGGGCACCGGGGAGCTGTTTTTT. Its protein product is CASSEEPGTGELFF.

This rearrangement joins TRBV27 to TRBJ1-2; TRBD1 matches 9 bases. This CDR3 has 15 amino acids. Trimming removed 4 bases from V and 8 bases from J; junction bases left unmatched: 11. The germline V gene encodes CDR1 MNHEY and CDR2 SMNVEV (reference sequence). CDR3 coding DNA: TGTGCCAGCAGTTCGGGACAGGGTGGCAGTCACGGCTACACCTTC. Residues: CASSSGQGGSHGYTF.

The V and J genes are TRBV5-1 and TRBJ2-1; D ambiguous. CDR3 length: 13 residues. CDR1 is SGHRS, CDR2 YFSETQ, per germline. The V end lost 2 bases, the J end lost 9 bases, and 12 bases lay between the germline ends. CDR3 nucleotides: TGCGCCAGCAGCTTCCGAGACGGCGGTGAGCAGTTCTTC. Amino acids: CASSFRDGGEQFF.

The chain couples TRBV11-2 to TRBJ2-5, with D possibly being TRBD2 (5 bases). V lost 3 bases and J 1 base, leaving 6 bases between the germline ends. Germline CDR1 reads SGHAT; CDR2 reads FQNNGV. The CDR3 spans 13 residues. The CDR3 loop reads CASSLTTQETQYF. The CDR3 nucleotides are TGTGCCAGCAGCTTGACTACCCAAGAGACCCAGTACTTC.

The V gene is TRBV5-1, the J gene TRBJ1-3; D ambiguous. Per the germline V gene, CDR1 is SGHRS and CDR2 is YFSETQ. Trimming took off 0 bases at V and 0 bases at J, with 22 bases between the two ends. The CDR3 has 20 residues. In nucleotides, the CDR3 is TGCGCCAGCAGCTTGGTGGGGTTGGTCGGCACCCACTACTCTGGAAACACCATATATTTT. This encodes CASSLVGLVGTHYSGNTIYF.

V gene TRBV28 combines with J gene TRBJ2-7, with TRBD1 identical over 10 bases. Germline V gene sequence: CDR1 MDHEN, CDR2 SYDVKM. The CDR3 covers 13 residues. The V and J ends lost 10 bases and 7 bases, in that order; junction bases with no gene match: 10. DNA for the CDR3: TGTGCCATCACCGACAGGGGGCAACGGGAGCAGTACTTC. Its translation: CAITDRGQREQYF.

This clone was counted a few times. The chain combines TRBV25-1 with TRBJ1-6, with a possible D match to TRBD1 (5 bases). Germline CDR1 reads MGHDK; CDR2 reads SYGVNS. Trimming pared 3 bases from V and 6 bases from J, leaving 9 bases between. This CDR3 has 14 residues. The CDR3 DNA is TGTGCCAGCAGTGAGCGGGGCCTTAATTCACCCCTCCACTTT. It translates to CASSERGLNSPLHF.

V is TRBV6-5 and J is TRBJ1-2, with D tentatively TRBD1 (5 bases). CDR3 size: 13 residues. Germline loops: CDR1 MNHEY, CDR2 SVGAGI. The V end was cut by 3 bases, the J end by 6 bases, with 11 bases between. CDR3 bases: TGTGCCAGCAGTTATTGGGGGGGACATGGCTACACCTTC. Protein product: CASSYWGGHGYTF.

The rearrangement uses TRBV30 and TRBJ2-7; D gene ambiguous. The CDR3 spans 13 residues. V shed 3 bases and J shed 2 bases, with 11 bases lying between them. Germline-derived CDR1 and CDR2 are GTSNPN and SVGIG (reference sequence). Here the CDR3 reads CAWSATVTYEQYF. CDR3 bases: TGTGCCTGGAGCGCCACAGTGACCTACGAGCAGTACTTC.

This rearrangement joins TRBV7-3 to TRBJ1-5; no clear D. CDR3 length: 14 amino acids. The germline gives CDR1 SGHTA, CDR2 FQGTGA. Trimming left V 6 bases short and J 7 bases short, with 16 bases between. DNA for the CDR3: TGTGCCAGCAGTCCACCCAAGGCCGGGCAGCCCCAGCATTTT. Amino acid sequence: CASSPPKAGQPQHF.

This chain connects TRBV19 to TRBJ1-2; 9 bases map to TRBD1. This CDR3 has 16 amino acids. CDR1 and CDR2 (germline): LNHDA, SQIVND (reference sequence). V trimming: 6 bases; J trimming: 0 bases; junction bases outside the gene matches: 8. The CDR3 DNA is TGTGCCAGTAGCACTGGCTGGACAGGGGCTAACTATGGCTACACCTTC. Amino acid sequence: CASSTGWTGANYGYTF.

This sequence joins TRBV19 and TRBJ2-6, with 12 bases matching TRBD2. The CDR3 has 15 residues. Germline V gene data show CDR1 as LNHDA and CDR2 as SQIVND (reference sequence). Trimming at V came to 10 bases and at J to 3 bases, leaving 4 bases not matched to a gene. The CDR3 region is CATSGRVIGANVLTF. CDR3 DNA sequence: TGTGCCACTAGCGGGAGGGTTATTGGGGCCAACGTCCTGACTTTC.

This clone has only one observation. This chain links TRBV15 with TRBJ1-4; possibly TRBD1 for D (5 bases). The CDR3 length is 16 residues. Germline-derived CDR1 and CDR2 are LNHNV and YYDKDF (reference sequence). The V end was cut by 4 bases, the J end by 7 bases, with 19 bases between. The DNA of the CDR3 is TGTGCCACCAGCACTCGCCTAAGGGGCGGAGGTGAAAAACTGTTTTTT. Amino acids: CATSTRLRGGGEKLFF.

The chain links TRBV5-5 to TRBJ1-2, with D possibly TRBD1 on 5 matching bases. The CDR3 consists of 16 residues. The germline V and J ends were trimmed by 2 bases and 6 bases, with 20 bases remaining between them. Germline CDR1 reads SGHKS; CDR2 reads YYEKEE (reference sequence). This chain's CDR3 is CASSLIPQAGWNGYTF. For the CDR3, the DNA is TGTGCCAGCAGCTTAATCCCCCAGGCAGGGTGGAATGGCTACACCTTC.